These 18 T cell receptor beta chains were all obtained from the same sample, sequenced in a study of shared clonotypes between healthy human individuals. Profiling relied on immunoSEQ multiplex PCR, and the TCRdb table lists in-frame clones only, not all of them. In the table there are about 470,000 clones, 75% to 85% of which are singletons. Material: PBMCs. The receptor source for this set is a woman aged 40 to 50 in good health. Some clones in this sample may be carry-over from other donors' samples.

The V gene is TRBV15, the J gene TRBJ2-3; D call uncertain. V lost 0 bases, J lost 6 bases, and 16 bases lay in between. The CDR3 runs to 16 residues. Germline V gene data show CDR1 as LNHNV and CDR2 as YYDKDF (reference sequence). DNA of the CDR3: TGTGCCACCAGCAGAGAGATCGGACCCACGGTTGATACGCAGTATTTT. Its protein is CATSREIGPTVDTQYF.

The chain joins TRBV18 to TRBJ1-2; TRBD1 is a possible D gene (5 bases). Germline lookup yields CDR1 KGHSH and CDR2 LQKENI. V lost 3 bases and J 6 bases, leaving 20 bases between the germline ends. The CDR3 contains 16 residues. The CDR3 spells CASSPPDMQGGNGYTF. The CDR3 coding sequence is TGTGCCAGCTCACCCCCGGACATGCAGGGAGGAAATGGCTACACCTTC.

This CDR3 is CASSLEGYENEQFF. The CDR3 DNA reads as TGTGCCAGCAGCTTAGAAGGTTACGAGAATGAGCAGTTCTTC. The V and J genes are TRBV11-3 and TRBJ2-1; D is uncertain. Deletions cut 0 bases from V and 7 bases from J, with 10 bases between. The CDR3 consists of 14 residues. CDR1 is SGHNT, CDR2 YENEEA, per germline.

The chain employs TRBV15 and TRBJ2-7, with 8 bases matching TRBD2. CDR1 and CDR2 from the germline V gene are LNHNV and YYDKDF (reference sequence). The CDR3 consists of 16 residues. V trimming: 5 bases; J trimming: 6 bases; junction bases outside the gene matches: 15. This CDR3 reads CATSPGGGGLGSEQYF. For the CDR3, the DNA is TGTGCCACCAGCCCGGGGGGGGGCGGGTTGGGCTCCGAGCAGTACTTC.

This rearrangement joins TRBV4-3 to TRBJ2-7, with 7 bases identical to TRBD2. The trim removed 3 bases at V and 7 bases at J, leaving 6 bases unmatched. Germline loops: CDR1 LGHNA, CDR2 YSLEER. The CDR3 is made up of 13 amino acids. CDR3 sequence reads: CASSQDFGGEQYF. The CDR3 DNA is TGCGCCAGCAGCCAGGACTTCGGGGGGGAGCAGTACTTC.

In nucleotides, the CDR3 is TGTGCCTGGAGTGTTTCCGGTCTAAGCTCCTACAATGAGCAGTTCTTC. It codes for CAWSVSGLSSYNEQFF. V usage is TRBV30 and J usage is TRBJ2-1; no clear D gene. The V gene lost 0 bases and the J gene lost 0 bases, with 12 bases spanning the gap. Germline CDR1 GTSNPN, CDR2 SVGIG (reference sequence). The CDR3 covers 16 residues.

The chain carries TRBV5-1 and TRBJ2-3, with 11 positions matching TRBD2. The germline V gene has CDR1 SGHRS and CDR2 YFSETQ. The V and J ends lost 4 bases and 2 bases, in that order; junction bases with no gene match: 9. The CDR3 length is 17 residues. This chain's CDR3 is CASSRVAGGFTTDTQYF. The CDR3 DNA sequence: TGCGCCAGCAGCCGGGTAGCGGGAGGGTTTACCACAGATACGCAGTATTTT.

The V and J genes are TRBV7-9 and TRBJ2-6; 10 bases are shared with TRBD1. CDR1 SEHNR and CDR2 FQNEAQ come from the germline V gene (reference sequence). This CDR3 is built from 18 residues. Trimming at V came to 3 bases and at J to 2 bases, leaving 7 bases not matched to a gene. The CDR3 loop reads CASSLGQGRGAGANVLTF. As DNA, the CDR3 is TGTGCCAGCAGCTTGGGACAGGGGAGGGGTGCTGGGGCCAACGTCCTGACTTTC.

This rearrangement joins TRBV28 to TRBJ2-2; 7 nucleotides line up with TRBD1. The CDR3 is 16 residues long. V dropped 6 bases and J dropped 0; count of bases not matched to a gene: 7. Germline CDR1 MDHEN, CDR2 SYDVKM. The CDR3 DNA reads as TGTGCCAGCAGCACTCGGGACAGCCCGAACACCGGGGAGCTGTTTTTT. This encodes CASSTRDSPNTGELFF.

The chain carries TRBV2 and TRBJ2-5, with 8 bases that match TRBD1. There are 16 residues in the CDR3. Per the germline V gene, CDR1 is SNHLY and CDR2 is FYNNEI. V lost 3 bases to trimming and J lost 5 bases; unmatched junction nucleotides: 11. CDR3: CASSDAGQGAWETQYF. The CDR3 DNA sequence: TGTGCCAGCAGTGACGCCGGGCAGGGGGCGTGGGAGACCCAGTACTTC.

The V and J genes are TRBV7-9 and TRBJ2-1; 8 positions agree with TRBD2. V was clipped by 3 bases and J by 6 bases; unmatched bases: 4. From germline, CDR1 is SEHNR and CDR2 FQNEAQ (reference sequence). The CDR3 totals 14 residues. The CDR3 DNA reads as TGTGCCAGCAGCTTGGCCGGGACTAGCAATGAGCAGTTCTTC. This translates into CASSLAGTSNEQFF.

The DNA of the CDR3 is TGTGCCAGCAGTTTATCGGACAGCACAGATACGCAGTATTTT. Its translation is CASSLSDSTDTQYF. V is TRBV27 and J is TRBJ2-3; no clear D. The V end was cut by 0 bases, the J end by 0 bases, with 4 bases between. The CDR3 runs to 14 residues. From germline, CDR1 is MNHEY and CDR2 SMNVEV (reference sequence).

Only one count was recorded for this clone. The sample has other DNA sequences that encode this CDR3 too. The rearrangement uses TRBV5-1 and TRBJ2-3, with 8 nucleotides matching TRBD2. The ends lost 0 bases at V and 1 base at J; junction bases unmatched: 1. Per the germline V gene, CDR1 is SGHRS and CDR2 is YFSETQ. The CDR3 consists of 15 residues. The CDR3 spells CASSLGRGGTDTQYF. The CDR3, as DNA: TGCGCCAGCAGCTTGGGGCGGGGGGGCACAGATACGCAGTATTTT.

As regards this clone: A read error is possible here, since a much larger clone lies one base away. Other DNA sequences in this specimen translate into the identical CDR3. The chain uses TRBV7-2 and TRBJ2-5; weak D call: TRBD1 (5 bases). CDR3 length: 14 amino acids. Trimming took off 5 bases at V and 5 bases at J, with 15 bases between the two ends. The germline V gene encodes CDR1 SGHTA and CDR2 FQGNSA. CDR3 loop: CASSLGQGLETQYF. The CDR3 DNA reads as TGTGCCAGCAGCCTAGGGCAGGGATTGGAGACCCAGTACTTC.

In its sample, this clone was seen a few times. This CDR3 is CAARGVGNTIYF. The CDR3 region has the DNA TGTGCCGCCCGGGGGGTTGGAAACACCATATATTTT. This chain joins TRBV2 and TRBJ1-3, with a tentative D call TRBD1 (5 bases). Trimming cost V 11 bases and J 3 bases, with 11 bases left between them. The CDR3 totals 12 residues. CDR1 SNHLY and CDR2 FYNNEI come from the germline V gene. The whole variable domain, filled in from reference TRBV2 and TRBJ1-3, reads EPEVTQTPSHQVTQMGQEVILRCVPISNHLYFYWYRQILGQKVEFLVSFYNNEISEKSEIFDDQFSVERPDGSNFTLKIRSTKLEDSAMYFCAARGVGNTIYFGEGSWLTVV.

The rearrangement links TRBV27 to TRBJ1-5; D is unclear. The germline CDR1 and CDR2 sequences are MNHEY and SMNVEV (reference sequence). Trimming removed 5 bases at V and 10 bases at J, with 12 bases between. The CDR3 loop spans 12 amino acids. CDR3: CASSPRGRPQHF. In nucleotides, the CDR3 is TGTGCCAGCAGTCCCCGAGGCCGTCCCCAGCATTTT.

J is TRBJ1-3 and V is TRBV7-6, with D uncertain. V gave up 5 bases and J gave up 0 bases, with 11 bases separating them. The germline CDR1 and CDR2 sequences are SGHVS and FNYEAQ. The CDR3 spans 15 residues. CDR3 residues: CASSPAPSSGNTIYF. The CDR3 nucleotides are TGTGCCAGCAGCCCAGCGCCGAGCTCTGGAAACACCATATATTTT.

The chain combines TRBV9 with TRBJ1-3, with a tentative D call TRBD1 (6 bases). CDR3 size: 18 residues. V dropped 5 bases and J dropped 2 bases, with 23 bases sitting between them. Germline V lookup: CDR1 SGDLS, CDR2 YYNGEE. CDR3 nucleotides: TGTGCCAGCAGTCCCCGTGGCCCGCGGGGGCAGGCTGGAAACACCATATATTTT. This translates into CASSPRGPRGQAGNTIYF. The complete variable domain, with remaining parts taken from reference TRBV9 and TRBJ1-3, reads DSGVTQTPKHLITATGQRVTLRCSPRSGDLSVYWYQQSLDQGLQFLIQYYNGEERAKGNILERFSAQQFPDLHSELNLSSLELGDSALYFCASSPRGPRGQAGNTIYFGEGSWLTVV.